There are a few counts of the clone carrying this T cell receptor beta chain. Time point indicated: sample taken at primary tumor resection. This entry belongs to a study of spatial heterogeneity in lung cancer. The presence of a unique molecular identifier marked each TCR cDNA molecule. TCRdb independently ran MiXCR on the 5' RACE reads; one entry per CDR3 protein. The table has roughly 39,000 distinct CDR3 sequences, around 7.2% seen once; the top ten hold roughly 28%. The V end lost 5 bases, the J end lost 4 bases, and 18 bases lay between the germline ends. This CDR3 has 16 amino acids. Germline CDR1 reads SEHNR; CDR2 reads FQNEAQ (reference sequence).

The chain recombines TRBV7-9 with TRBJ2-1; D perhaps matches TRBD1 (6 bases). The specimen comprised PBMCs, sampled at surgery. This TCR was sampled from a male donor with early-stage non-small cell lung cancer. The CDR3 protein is CASSPRSSDRYNEQFF. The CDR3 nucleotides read TGTGCCAGCAGCCCTAGGAGTTCAGACAGGTACAATGAGCAGTTCTTC.